The table lists the clone carrying this TCR beta chain with a few counts. The antigen is not known. This sample was taken from a study of T cells after yellow fever vaccination. Study-level findings and limits: Detected again after the booster were most primary-vaccination clones, at nearly 97% CD4 and roughly 88% CD8. Faster peaking, at day 5 versus 15, marked a secondary response that was weaker.

Researchers made TCR cDNA using 5'RACE template switching, and this step added a universal primer site and UMIs. TCRdb processed the 5' RACE reads anew with MiXCR; each CDR3 protein has one entry. Counted here are 250,000 to 300,000 distinct CDR3 sequences, roughly 4.8% occurring once; the ten biggest clones make up roughly 3.3%. The CDR3 consists of 13 residues. V shed 5 bases and J shed 3 bases, with 11 bases lying between them. Germline V CDR1 and CDR2: SGHTA, FQGNSA. Sequenced material: CD4+ T cells sorted from PBMCs, taken on the day of the yellow fever booster vaccination. The rearrangement joins TRBV7-2 to TRBJ2-7, with D uncertain. This TCR derives from a man aged 18 to 30 who received the YFV17D yellow fever vaccine. CDR3 region: CASSQPAGYEQYF. The DNA of the CDR3 is TGTGCCAGCAGCCAACCTGCCGGCTACGAGCAGTACTTC.